This passage covers 21 T cell receptor beta chains from one sample sequenced in a study of T cells after yellow fever vaccination. MiXCR was run by TCRdb on the 5' RACE reads, yielding one entry per CDR3 protein. Here the sample spans 500,000 to 650,000 distinct CDR3 sequences, roughly 13% being singletons. Sequenced material: PBMCs, taken on the day of the yellow fever booster vaccination. Receptors were obtained from a man aged 25-45 years who received the YFV17D yellow fever vaccine.

This clonotype occurred a few times. This chain uses TRBV5-1 with TRBJ2-1; TRBD2 agrees at 8 bases. The CDR3 is made up of 16 amino acids. Germline CDR1 and CDR2: SGHRS and YFSETQ. V lost 2 bases and J lost 4; bases outside the gene matches: 8. For the CDR3, the DNA is TGCGCCAGCAGCTTTAAAGCGGGAGAAGGGTACAATGAGCAGTTCTTC. It encodes CASSFKAGEGYNEQFF.

This clonotype was seen at least ten times. V usage is TRBV7-9 and J usage is TRBJ2-2; D gene ambiguous. Between the trimmed V and J ends, which lost 5 bases and 6 bases, there was a span of 7 bases. Per germline, CDR1 SEHNR and CDR2 FQNEAQ (reference sequence). The CDR3 consists of 12 residues. DNA for the CDR3: TGTGCCAGCAGCCTCGACTCCGGGGAGCTGTTTTTT. Its protein is CASSLDSGELFF.

The rearrangement joins TRBV2 to TRBJ2-3; D unresolved. The germline gives CDR1 SNHLY, CDR2 FYNNEI. V was pared by 3 bases and J by 0 bases, with 10 bases between. This CDR3 comprises 15 residues. This chain's CDR3 is CASSDLRPSTDTQYF. As DNA, the CDR3 is TGTGCCAGCAGTGATCTCAGGCCGAGCACAGATACGCAGTATTTT.

J is TRBJ2-1 and V is TRBV5-1, with D possibly being TRBD2 (6 bases). This CDR3 spans 14 amino acids. Trimming took off 4 bases at V and 10 bases at J, with 18 bases between the two ends. The V gene's germline CDR1 is SGHRS and CDR2 YFSETQ. The CDR3 DNA reads TGCGCCAGCAGCCTAACTGTTACAGGAGGGGAGCAGTTCTTC. It is translated as CASSLTVTGGEQFF.

V usage is TRBV14 and J usage is TRBJ1-4, with D perhaps TRBD1 (5 bases). The germline V and J ends were trimmed by 2 bases and 7 bases, with 26 bases remaining between them. Germline lookup yields CDR1 SGHDN and CDR2 FVKESK. The CDR3 covers 19 residues. CDR3 residues: CASSQWQGRLRDTSEKLFF. As DNA, the CDR3 is TGTGCCAGCAGCCAATGGCAGGGCCGTCTTCGGGATACAAGTGAAAAACTGTTTTTT.

This clonotype was recorded at least ten times. The CDR3 DNA reads as TGTGCCAGCAGTACGACGGTCTACGATGAAAAACTGTTTTTT. This gives the protein CASSTTVYDEKLFF. The V and J genes are TRBV6-1 and TRBJ1-4; D gene ambiguous. Looked up from germline, CDR1 is MNHNS and CDR2 is SASEGT. The ends were cut back, 5 bases at V and 6 bases at J, with 13 bases in the middle. This CDR3 spans 14 amino acids.

This clonotype was detected a few times. The chain is built from TRBV2 and TRBJ2-7, with 8 bases lining up with TRBD2. The V gene's germline CDR1 is SNHLY and CDR2 FYNNEI. The CDR3 consists of 13 residues. J lost 6 bases, V lost 6 bases, and 7 bases had no gene match. The CDR3 here is CASRVTSATEQYF. The CDR3 nucleotides are TGTGCCAGCAGAGTGACTAGCGCCACCGAGCAGTACTTC.

V gene TRBV7-8 combines with J gene TRBJ2-1, with D possibly matching TRBD2 (5 bases). The CDR3 is 15 amino acids. V lost 2 bases to trimming and J lost 7 bases, with 15 bases between them. The V gene's germline CDR1 is SGHVS and CDR2 FQNEAQ. For the CDR3, the DNA is TGTGCCAGCAGCTTAAAAACCGGGAATGTTAATGAGCAGTTCTTC. Translation gives CASSLKTGNVNEQFF.

This clonotype was observed a handful of times. This chain joins TRBV7-6 and TRBJ2-1, with no clear D. V was clipped by 1 base and J by 0 bases, with 7 bases between them. The CDR3 covers 15 residues. The germline CDR1 and CDR2 sequences are SGHVS and FNYEAQ. CDR3 DNA sequence: TGTGCCAGCAGCTTAGACTTAAGCTCCTACAATGAGCAGTTCTTC. It specifies CASSLDLSSYNEQFF.

The rearrangement links TRBV6-2 or TRBV6-3 to TRBJ2-1; D unresolved. CDR3 length: 17 amino acids. The V end lost 8 bases, the J end lost 0 bases, and 20 bases lay between the germline ends. Germline V lookup: CDR1 MNHEY, CDR2 SVGEGT. DNA for the CDR3: TGTGCCAGCTTCAGCCGTCTGAGTCCTTACTCCTACAATGAGCAGTTCTTC. Residues: CASFSRLSPYSYNEQFF.

This sequence joins TRBV19 and TRBJ2-2; D perhaps matches TRBD2 (6 bases). The CDR3 length is 15 residues. With 9 bases removed from V and 6 bases from J, the gap between germline ends came to 20 bases. The germline V gene encodes CDR1 LNHDA and CDR2 SQIVND (reference sequence). CDR3 DNA sequence: TGTGCCAGCCGAAGGATCTCAGGAGGGCCCGGGGAGCTGTTTTTT. This translates into CASRRISGGPGELFF. The whole variable domain, remainder taken from reference TRBV19 and TRBJ2-2, is DGGITQSPKYLFRKEGQNVTLSCEQNLNHDAMYWYRQDPGQGLRLIYYSQIVNDFQKGDIAEGYSVSREKKESFPLTVTSAQKNPTAFYLCASRRISGGPGELFFGEGSRLTVL.

This clonotype was counted once. The chain joins TRBV6-5 to TRBJ2-7; 9 nucleotides align to TRBD2. This CDR3 contains 11 residues. The ends lost 11 bases at V and 4 bases at J; junction bases unmatched: 3. Germline loops: CDR1 MNHEY, CDR2 SVGAGI. The CDR3 bases are TGTGCCGCGGGGGGGGGGTACGAGCAGTACTTC. This translates into CAAGGGYEQYF.

The sample holds a few counts of this clonotype. The J gene is TRBJ2-7, the V gene TRBV19; TRBD1 matches 7 bases. Germline V gene lookup returns CDR1 LNHDA and CDR2 SQIVND (reference sequence). The J segment lost 7 bases and the V segment lost 9 bases, leaving 15 bases of the junction unmatched. The CDR3 consists of 14 residues. CDR3 DNA sequence: TGTGCCAGCCGGATAGACAGGGTCTCCGGGGAGCAGTACTTC. Translating it yields CASRIDRVSGEQYF.

This clonotype has a single count. This chain uses TRBV28 with TRBJ2-3; TRBD2 matches 11 bases. Germline V gives CDR1 MDHEN, CDR2 SYDVKM. J was trimmed by 4 bases and V by 4 bases; bases with no gene match: 7. This CDR3 comprises 16 residues. Here the CDR3 reads CASSSQLAGVSDTQYF. DNA of the CDR3: TGTGCCAGCAGTTCCCAACTAGCGGGAGTCTCAGATACGCAGTATTTT. The variable domain in full, completed from reference TRBV28 and TRBJ2-3, reads DVKVTQSSRYLVKRTGEKVFLECVQDMDHENMFWYRQDPGLGLRLIYFSYDVKMKEKGDIPEGYSVSREKKERFSLILESASTNQTSMYLCASSSQLAGVSDTQYFGPGTRLTVL.

This rearrangement joins TRBV3-1 to TRBJ1-1; TRBD1 might be the D (5 bases). This CDR3 spans 13 amino acids. Trimming left V 0 bases short and J 11 bases short, with 13 bases between. Per germline, CDR1 LGHDT and CDR2 YNNKEL (reference sequence). CDR3 nucleotide sequence: TGTGCCAGCAGCCAAGAGGGTGGGGCACGGGCTTTCTTT. This sequence encodes CASSQEGGARAFF. The full variable domain, with the rest looked up from reference TRBV3-1 and TRBJ1-1, is DTAVSQTPKYLVTQMGNDKSIKCEQNLGHDTMYWYKQDSKKFLKIMFSYNNKELIINETVPNRFSPKSPDKAHLNLHINSLELGDSAVYFCASSQEGGARAFFGQGTRLTVV.

Only a few counts were recorded for this clonotype. The V call is TRBV15, the J call TRBJ2-7, with 7 bases that match TRBD2. CDR3 length: 15 residues. V lost 5 bases and J lost 7; bases outside the gene matches: 14. Germline-derived CDR1 and CDR2 are LNHNV and YYDKDF (reference sequence). The CDR3: CATSRSVREPGEQYF. The CDR3 bases are TGTGCCACCAGCCGGTCAGTGCGGGAGCCCGGGGAGCAGTACTTC. The full variable domain, completed using reference TRBV15 and TRBJ2-7, is DAMVIQNPRYQVTQFGKPVTLSCSQTLNHNVMYWYQQKSSQAPKLLFHYYDKDFNNEADTPDNFQSRRPNTSFCFLDIRSPGLGDTAMYLCATSRSVREPGEQYFGPGTRLTVT.

This clonotype was seen only a few times. The gene calls are TRBV5-8 and TRBJ2-5; D unclear. Germline-derived CDR1 and CDR2 are SGHTS and YDEGEE. The CDR3 is 13 residues long. Trimming removed 7 bases at V and 2 bases at J, with 12 bases between. Written as DNA, the CDR3 is TGTGCCAGCTCCGGTAGGATTCAAGAGACCCAGTACTTC. This codes for CASSGRIQETQYF.

V and J are TRBV4-2 and TRBJ2-1; the match to TRBD2 covers 12 bases. Germline lookup yields CDR1 LGHNA and CDR2 YNFKEQ. The CDR3 has 16 amino acids. The V gene end was trimmed by 1 base and the J gene end by 2 bases; junction bases not matched to a gene: 0. CDR3 nucleotide sequence: TGTGCCAGCAGCCAAGCTAGCGGGAGGGCCTACAATGAGCAGTTCTTC. Protein: CASSQASGRAYNEQFF.

This chain connects TRBV3-1 to TRBJ2-2; D remains ambiguous. Trimming took off 4 bases at V and 0 bases at J, with 6 bases between the two ends. The CDR3 covers 14 residues. CDR1 LGHDT and CDR2 YNNKEL come from the germline V gene (reference sequence). The CDR3 sequence: CASSPESNTGELFF. The CDR3 nucleotides are TGTGCCAGCAGCCCCGAATCGAACACCGGGGAGCTGTTTTTT.

This clonotype was detected only a few times. The V call is TRBV7-8, the J call TRBJ2-2, with a weak D call TRBD2 (6 bases). Germline CDR1 and CDR2: SGHVS and FQNEAQ. The germline V and J ends were trimmed by 6 bases and 5 bases, with 19 bases remaining between them. The CDR3 totals 16 residues. CDR3 in DNA: TGTGCCAGCAGTCAAGGAGCTAGCGCAAAAACCGGGGAGCTGTTTTTT. It codes for CASSQGASAKTGELFF.

This clonotype appeared a few times. CDR3 loop: CASSLEGTAAGSNQPQHF. CDR3 coding DNA: TGTGCCAGCAGCTTAGAGGGCACGGCCGCCGGCAGCAATCAGCCCCAGCATTTT. The chain couples TRBV11-2 to TRBJ1-5; D not resolved. The CDR3 extends over 18 amino acids. Germline V gene sequence: CDR1 SGHAT, CDR2 FQNNGV. Trimming pared 0 bases from V and 1 base from J, leaving 16 bases between.